The 13 T cell receptor beta chains listed next were all sequenced from one sample in a study of CD8 T cells in Susac syndrome. With random hexamers, roughly 0.45 to 1 ug RNA was reverse transcribed. TCRdb re-called the immunoSEQ multiplex PCR reads through MiXCR, storing one row per CDR3 protein. The table shows approximately 200,000 distinct CDR3 sequences, with around 95% occurring only once. The sequencing input was CD4+ T cells from PBMCs. The receptors originated from a human donor with multiple sclerosis.

J is TRBJ2-5 and V is TRBV15; no clear D. This CDR3 region has 14 residues. Looked up from germline, CDR1 is LNHNV and CDR2 is YYDKDF (reference sequence). Trimming stripped 0 bases from V and 5 bases from J, with 10 bases between. In DNA form, the CDR3 reads TGTGCCACCAGCAGAGATCGTACTGCGGAGACCCAGTACTTC. This gives the protein CATSRDRTAETQYF.

This clonotype occurred once. The V and J genes are TRBV5-4 and TRBJ2-3; perhaps TRBD1 as D (6 bases). V shed 0 bases and J shed 3 bases, with 14 bases lying between them. Germline V gene sequence: CDR1 SGHNT, CDR2 YYREEE (reference sequence). This CDR3 is built from 16 residues. The CDR3 sequence is CASSLVQGQGTDTQYF. CDR3 nucleotide sequence: TGTGCCAGCAGCTTGGTACAGGGACAAGGGACAGATACGCAGTATTTT.

The chain carries TRBV29-1 and TRBJ2-5; D tentatively reads TRBD1 or TRBD2 (5 bases each). V shed 2 bases and J shed 4 bases, with 14 bases lying between them. CDR1 is SQVTM, CDR2 ANQGSEA, per germline. The CDR3 runs to 14 residues. For the CDR3, the DNA is TGCAGCGTTGAACGGGGCCCAGGCGGAGAGACCCAGTACTTC. Residues: CSVERGPGGETQYF.

The chain couples TRBV29-1 to TRBJ2-5; TRBD2 is a possible D gene (7 bases). With 7 bases removed from V and 3 bases from J, the gap between germline ends came to 15 bases. The CDR3 is 13 amino acids. CDR1 SQVTM and CDR2 ANQGSEA come from the germline V gene. CDR3 coding DNA: TGCAGCGGGGGGGGACACGTGGAAGAGACCCAGTACTTC. This encodes CSGGGHVEETQYF.

V usage is TRBV30 and J usage is TRBJ1-4; D may be TRBD1 (6 bases). CDR1 is GTSNPN, CDR2 SVGIG, per germline (reference sequence). This CDR3 contains 12 residues. The V end lost 3 bases, the J end lost 8 bases, and 10 bases lay between the germline ends. CDR3 sequence reads: CAWRPGEEKLFF. The CDR3 DNA reads as TGTGCCTGGAGACCAGGGGAGGAAAAACTGTTTTTT. The full variable domain, its missing parts supplied by reference TRBV30 and TRBJ1-4, is SQTIHQWPATLVQPVGSPLSLECTVEGTSNPNLYWYRQAAGRGLQLLFYSVGIGQISSEVPQNLSASRPQDRQFILSSKKLLLSDSGFYLCAWRPGEEKLFFGSGTQLSVL.

The J gene is TRBJ2-1, the V gene TRBV12-3 or TRBV12-4; 7 bases agree with TRBD2. CDR3 length: 16 amino acids. V lost 0 bases and J lost 4; bases outside the gene matches: 6. As DNA, the CDR3 is TGTGCCAGCAGTTTAGCCGGGGCGGGGGTTTACAATGAGCAGTTCTTC. It is translated as CASSLAGAGVYNEQFF.

This chain connects TRBV30 to TRBJ2-7, with D tentatively TRBD2 (6 bases). Germline loops: CDR1 GTSNPN, CDR2 SVGIG (reference sequence). The CDR3 covers 11 residues. The CDR3, as DNA: TGTGCATCGGGACTTATCTACGAGCAGTACTTC. Amino acid sequence: CASGLIYEQYF.

The rearrangement joins TRBV10-3 to TRBJ1-1; D not resolved. V lost 4 bases and J lost 8, with 11 bases in between. Germline CDR1 is ENHRY and CDR2 is SYGVKD. The CDR3 totals 12 residues. The CDR3, as DNA: TGTGCCATCAGTGGGATCGGTGAGGAAGCTTTCTTT. This encodes CAISGIGEEAFF.

The rearrangement uses TRBV30 and TRBJ2-3; 8 nucleotides agree with TRBD1. CDR1 GTSNPN and CDR2 SVGIG come from the germline V gene (reference sequence). This CDR3 has 14 amino acids. Trimming at V came to 5 bases and at J to 4 bases, leaving 8 bases not matched to a gene. For the CDR3, the DNA is TGTGCCTGGTACAGGGGGTCCCCGTCAGATACGCAGTATTTT. Its protein product is CAWYRGSPSDTQYF.

The J gene is TRBJ2-5, the V gene TRBV5-1, with D maybe TRBD1 (5 bases). CDR1 and CDR2 (germline): SGHRS, YFSETQ. V shed 1 base and J shed 2 bases, with 6 bases lying between them. The CDR3 runs to 13 residues. The CDR3 DNA reads as TGCGCCAGCAGCTTGCCAGGGCAAGAGACCCAGTACTTC. Translated, it gives CASSLPGQETQYF.

The chain is built from TRBV12-3 or TRBV12-4 and TRBJ1-6; D gene ambiguous. The CDR3 consists of 14 residues. Between the trimmed V and J ends, which lost 6 bases and 7 bases, there was a span of 13 bases. The DNA of the CDR3 is TGTGCCAGCAGCACCACCGGGTTCAATTCACCCCTCCACTTT. It translates to CASSTTGFNSPLHF.

The chain uses TRBV3-1 and TRBJ2-3, with 10 bases aligning to TRBD1. The CDR3 has 15 amino acids. CDR1 and CDR2 (germline): LGHDT, YNNKEL (reference sequence). The V gene end was trimmed by 3 bases and the J gene end by 2 bases; junction bases not matched to a gene: 2. CDR3 DNA sequence: TGTGCCAGCAGCCAGACAGGGGGCTTCACAGATACGCAGTATTTT. Translated: CASSQTGGFTDTQYF.

The gene calls are TRBV15 and TRBJ2-3; no clear D. The CDR3 has 13 residues. The germline V gene encodes CDR1 LNHNV and CDR2 YYDKDF (reference sequence). Trimming removed 5 bases from V and 3 bases from J, with 9 bases in between. The CDR3 nucleotides are TGTGCCACCAGCCCTCGTCCTACAGATACGCAGTATTTT. It specifies CATSPRPTDTQYF.